This T cell receptor beta chain was recovered during a study of CD8+ T cells in alopecia areata. V gave up 4 bases and J gave up 9 bases; unmatched junction bases: 7. Germline CDR1 reads SNHLY; CDR2 reads FYNNEI. This CDR3 spans 14 amino acids. RNA extraction and reverse transcription yielded cDNA as sequencing template. Here immunoSEQ multiplex PCR was the method, and the copy in TCRdb shows in-frame clones only, minus some. The sample yields 200,000 to 250,000 clones, approximately 70% seen once. Treatment reported: oral pan-JAK inhibitor, 5-10 mg twice daily. Separation by sorting yielded CD4+ and CD8+ T cells from PBMCs.

The source of this sequence is a human donor with alopecia areata. The chain is built from TRBV2 and TRBJ2-1; 9 bases are shared with TRBD2. The sample in question was CD4+ T cells sorted from blood, obtained between weeks 43 and 45, from a patient treated with tofacitinib. The CDR3 bases are TGTGCCAGCAGTGCGGAGCGGGGGGCGTCTGAGCAGTTCTTC. Protein sequence: CASSAERGASEQFF. Full variable domain (outside the CDR3, taken from reference TRBV2 and TRBJ2-1): EPEVTQTPSHQVTQMGQEVILRCVPISNHLYFYWYRQILGQKVEFLVSFYNNEISEKSEIFDDQFSVERPDGSNFTLKIRSTKLEDSAMYFCASSAERGASEQFFGPGTRLTVL.